The 9 T cell receptor beta chains below come from one sample, sequenced in a study of cytomegalovirus exposure and HLA in healthy donors. The PCR used 60 Vbeta and 13 Jbeta primers. Measured with immunoSEQ multiplex PCR; TCRdb has only the in-frame clones, and not every one. The data hold 95,000 to 150,000 clones, with 81% observed a single time. The sample comprised PBMCs. These receptors all stem from a middle-aged man in good health and CMV-seronegative.

The chain is built from TRBV7-2 and TRBJ2-7; TRBD1 matches at 7 bases. The length of the CDR3 is 15 residues. Trimming removed 7 bases from V and 4 bases from J; junction bases left unmatched: 13. Germline V lookup: CDR1 SGHTA, CDR2 FQGNSA. The CDR3: CASTIIGTDDYEQYF. In nucleotides, the CDR3 is TGTGCCAGCACCATTATTGGGACAGACGATTACGAGCAGTACTTC. The variable domain in full, with the rest retrieved from reference TRBV7-2 and TRBJ2-7, is GAGVSQSPSNKVTEKGKDVELRCDPISGHTALYWYRQSLGQGLEFLIYFQGNSAPDKSGLPSDRFSAERTGGSVSTLTIQRTQQEDSAVYLCASTIIGTDDYEQYFGPGTRLTVT.

In regard to this clone: One junction end does not reproduce the germline sequence, and a read error may be involved. This chain connects TRBV7-2 to TRBJ2-1; D is unclear. The CDR3 is made up of 13 amino acids. Germline V gene sequence: CDR1 SGHTA, CDR2 FQGNSA. This chain's CDR3 is CASSPYSYNEQFF. CDR3 in DNA: TGTGCCAGCAGCCCGTACTCCTATAATGAGCAGTTCTTC.

This clone was picked up one time. V gene TRBV27 combines with J gene TRBJ1-2; D unclear. Germline lookup yields CDR1 MNHEY and CDR2 SMNVEV (reference sequence). The CDR3 runs 14 residues. Deletions cut 6 bases from V and 6 bases from J, with 17 bases between. CDR3 DNA sequence: TGTGCCAGCAGCCGTGATCCGACTCACGATGGCTACACCTTC. Translating it yields CASSRDPTHDGYTF.

The rearrangement joins TRBV11-2 to TRBJ1-1; D is possibly TRBD1 (6 bases). V gave up 5 bases and J gave up 14 bases, with 24 bases separating them. This CDR3 is built from 14 residues. Germline CDR1 and CDR2: SGHAT and FQNNGV. The CDR3 DNA reads TGTGCCAGCAGCCAAGTACAGGGTACGTCCGAAGAGTTCTTT. Amino acid sequence: CASSQVQGTSEEFF.

Points on this clone: Sequence at one end of the junction differs from germline and may be a read error. For the CDR3, the DNA is TGTGCCAGCAGTTTATTGCCAGGGCAGGGCAAAAACAGTCAGTACTTC. Its translation is CASSLLPGQGKNSQYF. The V call is TRBV28, the J call TRBJ2-4, with a tentative D call TRBD1 (5 bases). The CDR3 contains 16 residues. Germline CDR1 MDHEN, CDR2 SYDVKM.

The genes are TRBV7-9 and TRBJ1-2; tentatively, D is TRBD1 (6 bases). Trimming took off 5 bases at V and 5 bases at J, with 15 bases between the two ends. Germline V gene lookup returns CDR1 SEHNR and CDR2 FQNEAQ (reference sequence). This CDR3 is built from 14 residues. The CDR3 spells CASSGHWDTYGYTF. CDR3 DNA: TGTGCCAGCAGCGGCCATTGGGACACGTATGGCTACACCTTC. Complete variable domain (other parts from reference TRBV7-9 and TRBJ1-2): DTGVSQNPRHKITKRGQNVTFRCDPISEHNRLYWYRQTLGQGPEFLTYFQNEAQLEKSRLLSDRFSAERPKGSFSTLEIQRTEQGDSAMYLCASSGHWDTYGYTFGSGTRLTVV.

The genes are TRBV7-3 and TRBJ2-7; TRBD1 might be the D (6 bases). In germline, CDR1 is SGHTA, CDR2 FQGTGA. There are 15 residues in the CDR3. Trimming removed 1 base at V and 5 bases at J, with 15 bases between. CDR3 region: CASSLRGQMHHEQYF. The CDR3 nucleotides are TGTGCCAGCAGCTTAAGGGGACAAATGCACCACGAGCAGTACTTC.

The sample holds a few counts of this clone. This chain uses TRBV2 with TRBJ2-3, with D maybe TRBD2 (6 bases). The CDR3 contains 14 residues. V was trimmed by 11 bases and J by 0 bases, leaving 15 bases between them. Germline V gene lookup returns CDR1 SNHLY and CDR2 FYNNEI. The chain's CDR3 is CADQRARSTDTQYF. CDR3 coding DNA: TGTGCCGATCAGCGGGCTCGTAGCACAGATACGCAGTATTTT.

The chain links TRBV27 to TRBJ2-5, with 14 bases matching TRBD2. Near its end, the DNA agrees better with TRBJ2-7, so the J call may be wrong. The CDR3 is 18 residues long. Germline CDR1 MNHEY, CDR2 SMNVEV (reference sequence). The chain's CDR3 is CASSLYRLAGGSTYEQYF. The CDR3 DNA sequence: TGTGCCAGCAGTCTTTATAGACTAGCGGGGGGGTCTACCTACGAGCAGTACTTC.